This is a list of T cell receptor beta chains from one sample in a study of T cell responses to AZD1222 COVID-19 vaccine. TCRdb's table, derived via immunoSEQ multiplex PCR, lists solely in-frame clones and lacks some. Of 120,000 to 150,000 clones in the sample, roughly 91% are singletons; the top ten hold 1.5% to 2%. The sample here was peripheral blood, taken on day 0 of AZD1222 vaccination. The receptors were gathered from an adult in good health. The CDR3 runs from the conserved cysteine through the conserved F or W. Fields, in order: J gene, D gene, V gene, clone size, CDR3 DNA, CDR3 protein. A D gene is named only where the DNA matches it firmly. Not every row has a clone size; where given, it reads once, few, many or a size class.

>TRBJ2-5|.|TRBV7-3|.
TGTGCCAGCAGCTTAACGCCGACAGCTGAAGAGACCCAGTACTTC
CASSLTPTAEETQYF
>TRBJ2-5|.|TRBV6-1|.
TGTGCCAGCAGTGAAGCGCTTCTGCGGGCCCAAGAGACCCAGTACTTC
CASSEALLRAQETQYF
>TRBJ2-2|.|TRBV30|.
TGTGCCTGGAGTGGGGTACAGGAATCTGGGGAGCTGTTTTTT
CAWSGVQESGELFF
>TRBJ2-2|TRBD2|TRBV24-1|.
TGTGCCACCAGCCAGGGAACGGGAGGGCCGAGCACCGGGGAGCTGTTTTTT
CATSQGTGGPSTGELFF
>TRBJ1-1|.|TRBV13|.
TGTGCCAGCAGCCCTACGGACAGTGTAGAAGCTTTCTTT
CASSPTDSVEAFF
>TRBJ1-1|TRBD1|TRBV6-5|.
TGTGCCAGCAGTAACAGGGGGCGTTTAGGTGAAGCTTTCTTT
CASSNRGRLGEAFF
>TRBJ2-6|.|TRBV3-1/TRBV3-2|.
TGTGCCAGCAGCCAAGAGGGACTGGGGGGGCCTGGGGCCAACGTCCTGACTTTC
CASSQEGLGGPGANVLTF
>TRBJ2-5|.|TRBV19|.
TGTGCCAGTAGGATCAAAGAGACCCAGTACTTC
CASRIKETQYF
>TRBJ1-3|TRBD1|TRBV6-6|.
TGTGCCAGCCGCTATACCCCAGGGGGCAGGGGGCAGTCTTTCGGAAACACCATATATTTT
CASRYTPGGRGQSFGNTIYF
>TRBJ1-3|.|TRBV7-9|.
TGTGCCAGCAGCTGGGACATCTCTGGAAACACCATATATTTT
CASSWDISGNTIYF
>TRBJ2-7|.|TRBV19|.
TGTGCCAGTAGTATAGGCGACAGTAAGGGTTCCTACGAGCAGTACTTC
CASSIGDSKGSYEQYF
>TRBJ2-5|.|TRBV21-1|.
TGTGCCAGCAACCTACTAGAGAAAGAGACCCAGTACTTC
CASNLLEKETQYF
>TRBJ1-4|TRBD1|TRBV11-2|once
TGTGCCAGCAGCGCAGTCCGGGACAGGGCCGGAAAACTGTTTTTT
CASSAVRDRAGKLFF
>TRBJ2-2|TRBD2|TRBV7-2|once
TGTGCCAGCAGCCCCCGGACTAGATCGAACACCGGGGAGCTGTTTTTT
CASSPRTRSNTGELFF
>TRBJ2-7|.|TRBV19|once
TGTGCCAGTACCAGGGATGGTTTAGGTGAGCAGTACTTC
CASTRDGLGEQYF
>TRBJ1-1|.|TRBV6-5|.
TGTGCCAGCAGTACGGGGAAATGGACTGAAGCTTTCTTT
CASSTGKWTEAFF
>TRBJ2-5|TRBD2|TRBV9|.
TGTGCCAGCAGCGAAACCGGGACTAGCGGGGTGGAGACCCAGTACTTC
CASSETGTSGVETQYF